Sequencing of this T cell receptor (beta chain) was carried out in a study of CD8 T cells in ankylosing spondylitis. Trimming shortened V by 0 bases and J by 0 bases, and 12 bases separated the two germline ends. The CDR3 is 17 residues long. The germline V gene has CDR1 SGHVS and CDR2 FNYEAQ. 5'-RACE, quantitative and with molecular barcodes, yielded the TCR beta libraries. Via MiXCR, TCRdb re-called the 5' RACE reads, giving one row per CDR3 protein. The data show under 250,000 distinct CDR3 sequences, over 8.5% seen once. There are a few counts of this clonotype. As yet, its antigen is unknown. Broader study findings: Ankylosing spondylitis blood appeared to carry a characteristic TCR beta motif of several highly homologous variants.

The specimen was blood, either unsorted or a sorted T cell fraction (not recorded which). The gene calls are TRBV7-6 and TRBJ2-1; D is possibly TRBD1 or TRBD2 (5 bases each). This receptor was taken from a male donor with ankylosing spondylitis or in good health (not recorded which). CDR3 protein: CASSLAIAGSSYNEQFF. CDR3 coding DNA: TGTGCCAGCAGCTTAGCGATAGCAGGGAGCTCCTACAATGAGCAGTTCTTC.